A selection of T cell receptor beta chains follows, all from one sample in a study of shared clonotypes between healthy human individuals. Profiling relied on immunoSEQ multiplex PCR, and the TCRdb table lists in-frame clones only, not all of them. The sample lists about 470,000 clones, around 79% occurring once. The material sequenced was PBMCs. Receptors originate from a woman aged 40 to 50 in good health. Some clones in this sample may be carry-over from other donors' samples. Both conserved end residues are part of each CDR3. D genes are given only for firm matches. Clone size is given for some rows only: seen once, a few or many times, or a class if the clone is expanded.

V	J	size	D	DNA	CDR3
TRBV7-3	TRBJ2-2	few	TRBD1	TGTGCCAGCAGCAAACAGGGGGCGCGCACCGGGGAGCTGTTTTTT	CASSKQGARTGELFF
TRBV6-1	TRBJ2-1	few	TRBD2	TGTGCCAGCAGTGACGGACTAGAAGGGTTTAATGAGCAGTTCTTC	CASSDGLEGFNEQFF
TRBV11-2	TRBJ2-7	-	-	TGTGCCAGCAGCTCCGGGGGGACAACGGCCTACGAGCAGTACTTC	CASSSGGTTAYEQYF
TRBV10-1	TRBJ2-7	-	-	TGCGCCAGCAGCCCCTCTACAGGGACCTACGAGCAGTACTTC	CASSPSTGTYEQYF
TRBV4-2	TRBJ1-2	-	-	TGTGCCAGCAGCCAGACTATCCGGGACGGAGCTAACTATGGCTACACCTTC	CASSQTIRDGANYGYTF
TRBV6-4	TRBJ2-1	-	TRBD1	TGTGCCAGCAGTGACGGGACAGGGATGAGGAATGAGCAGTTCTTC	CASSDGTGMRNEQFF
TRBV7-2	TRBJ2-5	-	-	TGTGCCAGCAGCTGGTGGGGACGAGGCCAAGAGACCCAGTACTTC	CASSWWGRGQETQYF
TRBV7-2	TRBJ2-7	-	-	TGTGCCAGCAGCTTATTAACGGGAGCCGAGCAGTACTTC	CASSLLTGAEQYF
TRBV9	TRBJ2-5	-	-	TGTGCCAGCAGCGTAGCCGAGGAGACCCAGTACTTC	CASSVAEETQYF
TRBV5-1	TRBJ1-3	-	-	TGCGCCAGCAGCCTCCAGGGCGGGAACTCTGGAAACACCATATATTTT	CASSLQGGNSGNTIYF
TRBV11-2	TRBJ2-2	-	TRBD2	TGTGCCAGCAGTTACGGGACTAGCGGTACCGGGGAGCTGTTTTTT	CASSYGTSGTGELFF
TRBV28	TRBJ1-2	few	TRBD1	TGTGCCAGCAGGACAGGGGCCAAATATGGCTACACCTTC	CASRTGAKYGYTF
TRBV11-2	TRBJ2-7	-	TRBD1	TGTGCCAGCAGCTTAGGTAACAGGGGGCCCTCCTACGAGCAGTACTTC	CASSLGNRGPSYEQYF
TRBV29-1	TRBJ2-1	-	-	TGCAGCGTTGAAACTGTATACAATGAGCAGTTCTTC	CSVETVYNEQFF
TRBV5-6	TRBJ1-5	few	-	TGTGCCAGCAGCCGATTCGGGTCCAGGGTCGGGCAGCCCCAGCATTTT	CASSRFGSRVGQPQHF
TRBV9	TRBJ1-2	-	-	TGTGCCAGCAGCGTAAGACCGGGACAATATTTAACCGGCTATGGCTACACCTTC	CASSVRPGQYLTGYGYTF
TRBV19	TRBJ2-2	once	-	TGTGCCAGTAGTTTGGACAAGAACACCGGGGAGCTGTTTTTT	CASSLDKNTGELFF
TRBV15	TRBJ1-1	few	-	TGTGCCACCAGCCGATCAAAGGAAAGGGTGTGGATGAACACTGAAGCTTTCTTT	CATSRSKERVWMNTEAFF
TRBV4-1	TRBJ1-5	-	TRBD1	TGCGCCAGCAGCCAGAGGACAGGGGCGGCTTTTCAGCCCCAGCATTTT	CASSQRTGAAFQPQHF
TRBV11-2	TRBJ2-3	-	-	TGTGCCAGCAGCCCGGGATGGGAGAGCACAGATACGCAGTATTTT	CASSPGWESTDTQYF
TRBV7-2	TRBJ2-3	-	-	TGTGCCAGCAGCTTATCCTTCACAGATACGCAGTATTTT	CASSLSFTDTQYF
TRBV19	TRBJ2-3	-	-	TGTGCCAGTAGTATAACCGGGAGTGATACGCAGTATTTT	CASSITGSDTQYF
TRBV30	TRBJ1-5	-	-	TGTGCCTGGAGTGTTCAGGGCCCCCAGCCCCAGCATTTT	CAWSVQGPQPQHF
TRBV18	TRBJ1-1	-	TRBD1	TGTGCCAGCTCACCCCGGATGGAGGGGGCAGGTGGCACTGAAGCTTTCTTT	CASSPRMEGAGGTEAFF
TRBV11-3	TRBJ2-5	-	TRBD1	TGTGCCAGCAGCTTCCAACAGGGGGTAGAAGAGACCCAGTACTTC	CASSFQQGVEETQYF
TRBV9	TRBJ2-2	-	TRBD2	TGTGCCAGCAGCGATAAGCGGGAGGGGGCCGGGGAGCTGTTTTTT	CASSDKREGAGELFF
TRBV30	TRBJ2-5	-	TRBD2	TGTGCCTGGAAACTTGAAGGACTAGCGGGAGGGCGGCGGGAGACCCAGTACTTC	CAWKLEGLAGGRRETQYF
TRBV9	TRBJ2-7	-	-	TGTGCCAGCAGCGTCCGGGACTGGGCCTACGAGCAGTACTTC	CASSVRDWAYEQYF
TRBV25-1	TRBJ1-5	-	-	TGTGCCAGCAGTGAAAGGCCTGGGGCTCAGCCCCAGCATTTT	CASSERPGAQPQHF
TRBV27	TRBJ2-1	-	-	TGTGCCAGCAGTTTTGAGGGGGGGTGGGGTGAGCAGTTCTTC	CASSFEGGWGEQFF
TRBV27	TRBJ2-1	-	-	TGTGCCAGCAGCCGCGGTAGCTCCTACAATGAGCAGTTCTTC	CASSRGSSYNEQFF
TRBV5-4	TRBJ1-2	-	TRBD1	TGTGCCAGCAGCCAACAGGGGGCTTCCGGCTACACCTTC	CASSQQGASGYTF
TRBV2	TRBJ1-6	-	-	TGTGCCAGCACCCCGGAGGCGAATTCACCCCTCCACTTT	CASTPEANSPLHF
TRBV27	TRBJ2-7	-	-	TGTGCCAGCAGCCGATGGGGGTACGAGCAGTACTTC	CASSRWGYEQYF
TRBV6-1	TRBJ1-6	-	TRBD1	TGTGCCAGCAGTGAAGTAACAGGGGGCGATTCACCCCTCCACTTT	CASSEVTGGDSPLHF
TRBV27	TRBJ2-7	-	TRBD1	TGTGCCAGCAGTACAAGGGGGCCGGGGGAGCAGTACTTC	CASSTRGPGEQYF
TRBV28	TRBJ2-2	-	TRBD2	TGTGCCAGCAGGAGCGGGAGGTTTCGGGCCGGGGAGCTGTTTTTT	CASRSGRFRAGELFF
TRBV27	TRBJ2-3	-	-	TGTGCCAGCAGTTTATCTTGGGGACAAACTAACACAGATACGCAGTATTTT	CASSLSWGQTNTDTQYF
TRBV5-1	TRBJ2-1	-	-	TGCGCCAGCTACCCCGATCCGGGGACGGATGAGCAGTTCTTC	CASYPDPGTDEQFF
TRBV7-2	TRBJ2-1	-	-	TGTGCCAGCGGTTTCTACAATGAGCAGTTCTTC	CASGFYNEQFF
TRBV5-4	TRBJ2-7	-	TRBD1	TGTGCCAGCAGCATACCGGGACAGGGCTACTACGAGCAGTACTTC	CASSIPGQGYYEQYF
TRBV28	TRBJ2-7	-	TRBD1	TGTGCCAGCAGTCCGAGGACAGGGGGTCCCTACGAGCAGTACTTC	CASSPRTGGPYEQYF
TRBV11-3	TRBJ2-2	-	TRBD1	TGTGCCAGCCGACCCGGGACAGGGGACACCGGGGAGCTGTTTTTT	CASRPGTGDTGELFF
TRBV5-5	TRBJ2-2	-	-	TGTGCCAGCACCTTGCGTTTGACGGGGTCCGGGGAGCTGTTTTTT	CASTLRLTGSGELFF
TRBV25-1	TRBJ2-5	once	TRBD1	TGTGCCAGCAGTGGACAGGGGCGAGAGACCCAGTACTTC	CASSGQGRETQYF
TRBV5-4	TRBJ2-7	-	TRBD1	TGTGCCAGCAGCCGTACCGCCGGGACAGGATCCGACGAGCAGTACTTC	CASSRTAGTGSDEQYF
TRBV5-4	TRBJ1-1	once	TRBD1	TGTGCCAGCAGCTCTCGGAGGGGGACAGTGACCCGAGATACTGAAGCTTTCTTT	CASSSRRGTVTRDTEAFF
TRBV19	TRBJ2-1	-	TRBD1	TGTGCCAGTAGTGACTCCCGGGACAGGGCCTACAATGAGCAGTTCTTC	CASSDSRDRAYNEQFF
TRBV27	TRBJ2-1	-	TRBD1	TGTGCCAGCAGTTTTCTGGGACAGGGGTATTTTGAGCAGTTCTTC	CASSFLGQGYFEQFF